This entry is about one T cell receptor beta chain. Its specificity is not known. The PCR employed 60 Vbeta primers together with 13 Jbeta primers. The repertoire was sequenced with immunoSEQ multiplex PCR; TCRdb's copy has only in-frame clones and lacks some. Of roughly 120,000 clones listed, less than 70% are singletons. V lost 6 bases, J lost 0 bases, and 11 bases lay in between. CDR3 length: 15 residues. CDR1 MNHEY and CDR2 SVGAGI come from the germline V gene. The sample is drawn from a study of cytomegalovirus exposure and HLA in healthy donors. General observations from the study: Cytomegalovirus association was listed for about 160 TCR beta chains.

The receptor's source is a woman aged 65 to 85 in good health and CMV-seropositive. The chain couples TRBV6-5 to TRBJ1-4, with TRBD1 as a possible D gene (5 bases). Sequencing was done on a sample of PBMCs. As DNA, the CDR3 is TGTGCCAGCAGACTCCAGGGTACAACTAATGAAAAACTGTTTTTT. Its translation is CASRLQGTTNEKLFF.